This TCR beta chain was sequenced during a study of T cell responses to AZD1222 COVID-19 vaccine. The length of the CDR3 is 12 residues. V dropped 5 bases and J dropped 0 bases, with 7 bases sitting between them. Per germline, CDR1 GTSNPN and CDR2 SVGIG (reference sequence). Study-wide findings and caveats: Spike-specific TCR breadth and depth went up after people got two AZD1222 doses. The study sampled repertoires only after the peak T cell response. Donors were mostly white British, more females; clonal diversity possibly underestimated.

About this clone itself: Its antigen is not identified.

Assay used: immunoSEQ multiplex PCR; TCRdb lists only in-frame clones, some missing. The table includes 86,000 or so clones, more than 90% detected once. Material: peripheral blood, obtained on day 0 of AZD1222 vaccination. The sequence derives from an adult in good health. V usage is TRBV30 and J usage is TRBJ1-2; D call uncertain. Here the CDR3 DNA reads TGTGCCTGGGGTGGGACTAACTATGGCTACACCTTC. Its protein is CAWGGTNYGYTF.